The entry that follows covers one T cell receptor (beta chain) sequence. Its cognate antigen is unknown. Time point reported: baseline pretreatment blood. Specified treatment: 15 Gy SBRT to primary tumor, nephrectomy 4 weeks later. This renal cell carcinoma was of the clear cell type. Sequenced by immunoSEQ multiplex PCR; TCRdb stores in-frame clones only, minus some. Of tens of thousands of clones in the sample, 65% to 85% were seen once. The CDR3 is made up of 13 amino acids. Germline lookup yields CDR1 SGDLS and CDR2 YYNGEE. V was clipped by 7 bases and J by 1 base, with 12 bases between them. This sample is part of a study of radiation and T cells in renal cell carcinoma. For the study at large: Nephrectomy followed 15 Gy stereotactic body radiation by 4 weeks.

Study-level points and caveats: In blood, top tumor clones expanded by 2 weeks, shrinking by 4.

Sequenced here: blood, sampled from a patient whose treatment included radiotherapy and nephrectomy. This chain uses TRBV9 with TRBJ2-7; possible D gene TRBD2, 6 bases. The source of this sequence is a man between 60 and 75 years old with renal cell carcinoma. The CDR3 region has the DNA TGTGCCAGCTCGGGGGACGGTTCCTACGAGCAGTACTTC. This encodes CASSGDGSYEQYF. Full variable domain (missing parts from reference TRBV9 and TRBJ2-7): DSGVTQTPKHLITATGQRVTLRCSPRSGDLSVYWYQQSLDQGLQFLIQYYNGEERAKGNILERFSAQQFPDLHSELNLSSLELGDSALYFCASSGDGSYEQYFGPGTRLTVT.